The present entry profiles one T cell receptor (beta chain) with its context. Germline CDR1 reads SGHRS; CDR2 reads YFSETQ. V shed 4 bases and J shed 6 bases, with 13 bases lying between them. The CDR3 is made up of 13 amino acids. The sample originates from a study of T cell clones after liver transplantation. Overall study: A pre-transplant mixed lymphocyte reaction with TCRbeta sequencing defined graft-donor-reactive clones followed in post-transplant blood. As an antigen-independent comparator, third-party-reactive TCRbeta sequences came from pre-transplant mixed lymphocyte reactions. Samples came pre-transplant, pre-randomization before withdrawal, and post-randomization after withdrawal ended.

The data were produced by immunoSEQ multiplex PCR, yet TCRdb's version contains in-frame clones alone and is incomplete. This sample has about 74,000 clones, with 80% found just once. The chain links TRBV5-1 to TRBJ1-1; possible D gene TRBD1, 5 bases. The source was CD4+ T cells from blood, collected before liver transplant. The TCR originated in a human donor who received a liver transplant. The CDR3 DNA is TGCGCCAGCAGCCTCGGGGCAGCCGCTGAAGCTTTCTTT. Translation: CASSLGAAAEAFF.